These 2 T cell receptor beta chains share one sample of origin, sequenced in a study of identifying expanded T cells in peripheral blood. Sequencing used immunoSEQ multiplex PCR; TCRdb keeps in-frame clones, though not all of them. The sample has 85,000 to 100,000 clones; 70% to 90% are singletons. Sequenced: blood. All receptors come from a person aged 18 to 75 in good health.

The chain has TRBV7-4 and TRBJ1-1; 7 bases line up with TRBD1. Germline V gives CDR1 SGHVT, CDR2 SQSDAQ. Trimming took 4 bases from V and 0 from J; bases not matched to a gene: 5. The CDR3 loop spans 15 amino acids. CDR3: CASSSAGGLNTEAFF. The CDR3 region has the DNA TGTGCCAGCAGCTCGGCAGGGGGATTGAACACTGAAGCTTTCTTT.

The CDR3 DNA sequence: TGCGCCAGCAGTGGCTACGAGCAGTACTTC. It yields the protein CASSGYEQYF. The rearrangement links TRBV10-2 to TRBJ2-7; D unresolved. Trimming shortened V by 4 bases and J by 3 bases, and 1 base separated the two germline ends. The V gene's germline CDR1 is WSHSY and CDR2 SAAADI. This CDR3 has 10 amino acids.